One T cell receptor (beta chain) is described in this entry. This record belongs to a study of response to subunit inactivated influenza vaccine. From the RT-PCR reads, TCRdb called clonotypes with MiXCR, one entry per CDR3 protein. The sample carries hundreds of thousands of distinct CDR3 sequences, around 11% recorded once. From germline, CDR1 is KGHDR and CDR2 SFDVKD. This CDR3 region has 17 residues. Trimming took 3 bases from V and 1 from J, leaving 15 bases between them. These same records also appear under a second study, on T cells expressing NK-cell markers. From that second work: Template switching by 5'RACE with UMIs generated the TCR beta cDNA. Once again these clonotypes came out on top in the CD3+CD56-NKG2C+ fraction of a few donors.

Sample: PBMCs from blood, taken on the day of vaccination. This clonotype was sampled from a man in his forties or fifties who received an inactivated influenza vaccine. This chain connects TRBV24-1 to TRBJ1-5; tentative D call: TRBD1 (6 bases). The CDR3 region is CATSDTADRNSNQPQHF. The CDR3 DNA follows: TGTGCCACCAGTGATACAGCTGACAGGAACAGCAATCAGCCCCAGCATTTT.